The next 11 T cell receptor beta chains were all read from a single sample in a study of blood T cells in healthy people across ages. PCR was performed a second time for about 7 to 12 cycles using a sample-barcoded 5' primer and a J-beta primer mix. In TCRdb, the 5' RACE reads were re-called with MiXCR into one record per CDR3 protein. The sample has approximately 1,000,000 distinct CDR3 sequences; more than 30% are singletons. Sequenced material: blood. These receptors came from a man aged 18 to 30 in good health.

In this sample, this clonotype turned up many times. The gene calls are TRBV29-1 and TRBJ1-2; TRBD1 is a possible D gene (6 bases). The CDR3 is made up of 15 amino acids. V was shortened by 7 bases and J by 0 bases, with 18 bases between the two germline ends. Germline V CDR1 and CDR2: SQVTM, ANQGSEA. CDR3 sequence reads: CSAPSGTRPNYGYTF. The CDR3 DNA follows: TGCAGCGCCCCATCCGGGACAAGACCTAACTATGGCTACACCTTC.

This chain joins TRBV6-2 or TRBV6-3 and TRBJ1-5; no definite D call. This CDR3 region has 14 residues. Germline CDR1 reads MNHEY; CDR2 reads SVGEGT. Trimming removed 6 bases at V and 2 bases at J, with 11 bases between. As DNA, the CDR3 is TGTGCCAGCAGCCCCATCGGTGGCAATCAGCCCCAGCATTTT. As protein: CASSPIGGNQPQHF.

The V gene is TRBV12-3 or TRBV12-4, the J gene TRBJ1-5; 9 bases match TRBD1. This CDR3 comprises 16 residues. V lost 7 bases to trimming and J lost 5 bases; unmatched junction nucleotides: 12. CDR3 nucleotide sequence: TGTGCCAGCACTCCCACCGGGACAGGGACGGATCAGCCCCAGCATTTT. Protein sequence: CASTPTGTGTDQPQHF.

This CDR3 is CASSLRVGTTYEQYF. CDR3 nucleotides: TGTGCCAGCAGCTTACGGGTGGGGACGACCTACGAGCAGTACTTC. The J gene is TRBJ2-7, the V gene TRBV7-8, with D possibly called TRBD1 or TRBD2 (5 bases each). V lost 2 bases and J 2 bases, leaving 13 bases between the germline ends. CDR3 length equals 15 residues. The V gene's germline CDR1 is SGHVS and CDR2 FQNEAQ. Full variable domain (remainder filled in from reference TRBV7-8 and TRBJ2-7): GAGVSQSPRYKVAKRGQDVALRCDPISGHVSLFWYQQALGQGPEFLTYFQNEAQLDKSGLPSDRFFAERPEGSVSTLKIQRTQQEDSAVYLCASSLRVGTTYEQYFGPGTRLTVT.

Only a few counts were recorded for this clonotype. V is TRBV7-9 and J is TRBJ1-1; tentative D call: TRBD1 (6 bases). In germline, CDR1 is SEHNR, CDR2 FQNEAQ (reference sequence). The CDR3 is 15 residues long. The V end was cut by 5 bases, the J end by 4 bases, with 17 bases between. CDR3 nucleotides: TGTGCCAGCAGCCCTCCGTGGGGGCAAGGCACTGAAGCTTTCTTT. Translated: CASSPPWGQGTEAFF.

This clonotype was observed a handful of times. The J gene is TRBJ1-4, the V gene TRBV2; D gene ambiguous. Trimming stripped 4 bases from V and 5 bases from J, with 11 bases between. The CDR3 is made up of 14 amino acids. Germline V CDR1 and CDR2: SNHLY, FYNNEI. CDR3 in amino acids: CASSVSARNEKLFF. The DNA of the CDR3 is TGTGCCAGCAGTGTGTCGGCCCGGAATGAAAAACTGTTTTTT. Based on the CDR3 plus reference TRBV2 and TRBJ1-4, the full variable domain is EPEVTQTPSHQVTQMGQEVILRCVPISNHLYFYWYRQILGQKVEFLVSFYNNEISEKSEIFDDQFSVERPDGSNFTLKIRSTKLEDSAMYFCASSVSARNEKLFFGSGTQLSVL.

V is TRBV6-5 and J is TRBJ2-1, with TRBD2 matching 10 bases. This CDR3 spans 16 amino acids. With V trimmed by 4 bases and J by 5 bases, 8 bases remained unmatched. CDR1 is MNHEY, CDR2 SVGAGI, per germline. The CDR3: CASSSPTSGANNEQFF. The CDR3 DNA is TGTGCCAGCAGTTCCCCTACTAGCGGGGCAAACAATGAGCAGTTCTTC.

This clonotype was recorded a few times. V usage is TRBV4-2 and J usage is TRBJ1-6; D call uncertain. Per the germline V gene, CDR1 is LGHNA and CDR2 is YNFKEQ. The CDR3 length is 16 residues. Trimming took off 1 base at V and 6 bases at J, with 13 bases between the two ends. CDR3 loop: CASSQVTAFRNSPLHF. The CDR3 DNA reads as TGTGCCAGCAGCCAAGTCACGGCCTTCCGTAATTCACCCCTCCACTTT.

About this clonotype itself: A much larger clone lies a single base off, so this may be a read error. The chain couples TRBV27 to TRBJ2-7, with D perhaps TRBD1 (5 bases). Per germline, CDR1 MNHEY and CDR2 SMNVEV (reference sequence). The CDR3 contains 14 residues. CDR3 in DNA: TGTGCCTGCAGTTTTGGTAGGCAGGGCTACGAGCAGTACTTC. This gives the protein CACSFGRQGYEQYF.

In its sample, this clonotype was seen once. The V call is TRBV28, the J call TRBJ2-7, with D possibly TRBD2 on 6 matching bases. V lost 3 bases and J lost 10, with 16 bases in between. Looked up from germline, CDR1 is MDHEN and CDR2 is SYDVKM. This CDR3 has 13 residues. CDR3 sequence reads: CASSFPPAGSQYF. CDR3 sequence (DNA): TGTGCCAGCAGTTTTCCCCCGGCGGGGTCCCAGTACTTC.

The gene calls are TRBV20-1 and TRBJ1-5, with D perhaps matching TRBD1 (6 bases). Germline CDR1 reads DFQATT; CDR2 reads SNEGSKA (reference sequence). This CDR3 is built from 13 residues. V lost 0 bases to trimming and J lost 13 bases, with 16 bases between them. The CDR3, as DNA: TGCAGTGCTAGAGATCGTGCAGGGGTGAATCAGCATTTT. Its translation is CSARDRAGVNQHF.